Each of the 2 T cell receptor beta chains below was sequenced from the same sample in a study of Graves' ophthalmopathy and Graves' hyperthyroidism. Amplifying from RNA transcripts, the study obtained TCR beta CDR3 regions. Second-round multiplex PCR followed a first-round RT-PCR using HTBI primers. From the multiplex PCR reads, TCRdb called clonotypes with MiXCR, one entry per CDR3 protein. The table lists about 480,000 distinct CDR3 sequences, over 13% of them singletons. Source material: blood. The receptors were gathered from a woman in her twenties or thirties with Graves' ophthalmopathy.

The genes are TRBV6-1 and TRBJ1-5; 8 nucleotides match TRBD1. V lost 4 bases to trimming and J lost 6 bases; unmatched junction nucleotides: 11. Germline loops: CDR1 MNHNS, CDR2 SASEGT. The CDR3 is 16 residues long. CDR3 sequence: CASSARDRFMSQPQHF. In nucleotides, the CDR3 is TGTGCCAGCAGTGCACGGGACAGGTTTATGTCTCAGCCCCAGCATTTT.

This clonotype turned up a few times. The J gene is TRBJ2-7, the V gene TRBV18; 8 nucleotides align to TRBD2. The junction had 6 bases not matched to a gene; V was cut back by 0 bases and J by 2 bases. Germline CDR1 KGHSH, CDR2 LQKENI. The CDR3 runs to 16 residues. The CDR3 DNA sequence: TGTGCCAGCTCACCACCGGCGGGGGGAAATCCCTACGAGCAGTACTTC. Translated: CASSPPAGGNPYEQYF.